The T cell receptor beta chain described here comes from a study of cytomegalovirus exposure and HLA in healthy donors (TCRdb year 2017). Study-level background: In an earlier analysis of under 750 of the donors, 276 Gb of sequence data and approximately 100 million unique TCR beta sequences from approximately 180 million T cells were reported. About 280 gigabases of sequencing data and around 90 million unique TCR sequences made up an early release that covered several hundred HLA-typed donors. Among the roughly 370 genotyped donors, around 81% belonged to the genetic ancestry cluster associated with self-reported Caucasian donors. The study was designed to test whether signatures of past pathogen exposure could be identified by cataloging public T cell receptors. The study profiled the T cell repertoires of more than 500 subjects by immunosequencing and related them to cytomegalovirus serostatus. A separate validation cohort of roughly 110 different subjects was used in addition to the 666-subject first cohort. The study combined high-throughput TCR immunosequencing, statistical association of individual TCRs with disease status, and machine learning to predict cytomegalovirus infection status. In a later analysis, previously published TCR beta repertoires from 600 to 850 donors were re-analyzed and high-resolution HLA genotyping was added so that TCR occurrence patterns could be studied. The later analysis used no new phenotypic data to find candidate immune exposures, relying instead on TCR beta sequences and their occurrence across donors. To decide whether each TCR beta V gene segment behaved as functional or pseudogenic, an earlier analysis of some 600 of the donors relied on high-throughput TCR beta sequencing. Alongside the repertoire data, information on donor age, sex, ethnicity and CMV serostatus was compiled. In a later genetic analysis, genome-wide SNP genotypes for about three fifths of the roughly 670 donors were used, and that subset was treated as a discovery cohort. Every discovery cohort repertoire had been produced on one sequencing platform. Class I and class II HLA loci were covered by the typing at four-digit resolution. The number of typed donors differed by locus: about 629-640 for A, B, C, DRB1 and DQB1; roughly 510 for DQA1; around 610 for DPA1; and about 470 for DPB1. Several DR-DQ haplotypes were treated as single units for association and clustering because of strong linkage in the cohort. Among about 400 genotyped donors of the cohort, an average of approximately 200,000 unique TCR beta nucleotide sequences was sequenced per donor, of which 15% to 20% were non-productive.

In total, approximately 700 healthy bone marrow donors made up the cohort. At the time of sampling, every cohort member was nominally healthy, though immune exposures that went unrecorded were likely present. Of the approximately 700 cohort members, approximately 280 had positive CMV serostatus and 350 to 400 had negative CMV serostatus, and CMV serostatus was not recorded for the donor. A peripheral blood sample was provided by each donor, and peripheral blood mononuclear cells were used for TCR beta sequencing. Genomic DNA extraction from the blood cell samples was performed with the Qiagen DNeasy Blood Extraction Kit. With regard to this clone: Its antigen remains undetermined. No base quality information exists; no much larger clone differs at one position.

The receptor library was made with the immunoSEQ multiplex PCR assay. A mixture of 60 forward primers for TCR Vbeta segments and 13 reverse primers for TCR Jbeta segments was used in the multiplex PCR. The CDR3 region of rearranged TCR beta genes was amplified from genomic DNA by a multiplex PCR assay. The amplified TCR beta libraries were sequenced on the Illumina HiSeq System as 87-base-pair reads. Processing in the source paper ran as follows. In a later analysis, tens of millions of unique TCR beta chains were counted across the approximately 640 repertoires, and roughly 11 million of these chains were shared by at least two donors. Raw reads were error-corrected and collapsed into unique sequences with a nearest-neighbor algorithm that merged closely related sequences to remove PCR and sequencing errors. To assign V, D and J gene segments, CDR3 sequences were aligned to IMGT reference sequences. Each retained sequence needed at least a six-nucleotide match to both a V gene segment and a J gene segment. A rearrangement counted as productive if the CDR3 had no stop codons and remained in frame with V and J, and every other rearrangement counted as non-productive. Following IMGT convention, CDR3 was defined as the stretch from the second conserved V-encoded cysteine to the conserved J-encoded phenylalanine. Sequences without an unambiguous match to a single V gene segment were excluded from the earlier analysis of several hundred of the donors. In an earlier analysis of 587 of the donors, V segments were called functional above 56.7% productive rearrangements and were called segregating when the between-donor standard deviation exceeded 5%. A statistical classification framework was built to diagnose cytomegalovirus status from the catalog of TCR beta chain sequences. In a later analysis, V and J genes were assigned by comparing TCR nucleotide sequences against IMGT/GENE-DB human TR gene sequences. A later analysis assigned CDR3 sequences and most-parsimonious VDJ recombination scenarios with the TCRdist pipeline. In a later analysis, every TCR beta chain was defined by the combination of its CDR3 amino acid sequence and its V-gene family, and reads without a unique V-gene family were dropped. As a way to deal with suspected cross-contamination and a sequencing artifact, a later analysis dropped hundreds of nucleotide sequences that were highly shared and had low generation probability. In a later analysis, a clonal expansion index was calculated for each public chain from normalized within-repertoire ranks of inferred template counts. In a later analysis, generation probabilities were computed using a VDJ recombination model fitted to out-of-frame rearrangements, and the results were checked against IGoR. In a later analysis, TCR-TCR, TCR-HLA and TCR-CMV co-occurrence was scored with hypergeometric tests, and a repertoire-size bias correction was applied to TCR pairs. To estimate false discovery rates, a later analysis permuted the HLA or CMV assignments 20 times. In a later analysis, co-occurring TCRs were grouped using DBSCAN, with TCRdist sequence similarity added in when clustering inside HLA-allele-positive subsets. Repertoires with fewer than 30,000 or more than 120,000 public chains, plus five repertoires with anomalous nucleotide sharing, were excluded from co-occurrence clustering. Drawn from immuneACCESS, this table holds only the in-frame rearrangements with V and J called that TCRdb kept. Clones are partly lost; checked studies trace under half to an unresolved V gene and leave the rest unexplained. Clone size and the V and J calls come from that table; the DNA yielded D and trimming. The sample table contains about 82,000 clones; only one count was recorded for under 80% of them. The top ten hold roughly an eighth of the sample.

V gives up 3 bases and J gives up 0 bases, and the segment between their germline ends measures 11 bases. The CDR3 runs 15 residues from the cysteine to the phenylalanine. Left in the record is the CDR3 DNA by itself, 45 bases read in frame from the first base. The germline V gene yields LGHNA for CDR1 and YSLEER for CDR2. Broad study findings and their caveats: The authors suggested that the approach could potentially be extended to other disease states and immunological phenotypes. CMV serostatus was the only immune exposure information available for the cohort. The 87-base-pair reads could not distinguish some IMGT-functional V segments, including TRBV6-2 and TRBV6-3, so those segments were excluded. Correlated functional status among segregating V segments might be attributable to linkage disequilibrium, but an unknown experimental factor could not be ruled out. Assigning TCR associations to individual alleles was difficult when HLA alleles, especially DR and DQ, strongly co-occurred. In vitro tests confirmed that a few of the cytomegalovirus-associated TCR beta chains recognize cytomegalovirus antigens. In a later analysis, HLA-associated TCR beta chains were found to be more clonally expanded and to have lower generation probabilities than equally common non-associated chains. The presence/absence analyses assumed that sequencing depth was roughly uniform across donors, and that assumption may not be true. V-gene and J-gene trimming of TCR beta chains was associated with a missense DCLRE1C variant in a later genetic analysis, and the association was replicated in an independent cohort. Because HLA typing was missing for some donors at each locus, association tests included only the typed subset. Specific HLA alleles were associated with 15,000 to 20,000 TCR beta sequences at a false discovery rate of 0.05 in a later analysis. In a later analysis, several top co-occurrence clusters were reported to appear linked to parvovirus B19, influenza, CMV and Epstein-Barr virus. Most TCR sequences were seen in very few donors, while some public TCRs were found in many individuals. The sequencing pipeline was judged likely to have produced a cluster of highly shared sequence variants as a technical artifact. A further reported finding was that TCR beta sequences accurately predicted the HLA-A and HLA-B alleles for most subjects in the first cohort. In a later analysis, the rate of TCR association differed among HLA loci, with DRB1 alleles having the most associated TCRs and HLA-C alleles having the fewest. Only TCR beta chains were sequenced in this cohort, and the absence of alpha or paired-chain data limited detectable features. In an earlier analysis of fewer than 750 of the donors, most TCR beta V segments were observed in productive rearrangements about 90% or about 30% of the time, broadly matching IMGT annotations. The earlier analysis of about 600 of the donors excluded about 16 rarely observed V segments, including chromosome 9 orphons, because counts were too low. In both the original and validation cohorts, the classifier was reported to diagnose cytomegalovirus status with high specificity and sensitivity. The study gave a list of roughly 150 TCR beta chains associated with cytomegalovirus. Compared with the roughly 600-donor mean, donors in an Asian-associated ancestry cluster had fewer N-insertions in productive TCRs, according to a later genetic analysis. In a later analysis, most CMV-associated TCR beta chains were found to appear HLA-restricted, with HLA associations seemingly driven largely by CMV exposure.

The sequence derives from a human donor in good health. Sequencing was done on a sample of PBMCs. This chain is built from TRBV4-3 and TRBJ1-1, with TRBD1 as a weak D call on 6 bases. The nucleotides read TGCGCCAGCAGCCAGCACTGGGACATGAACACTGAAGCTTTCTTT. The translation is CASSQHWDMNTEAFF.